This T cell receptor beta chain is drawn from a study of blood T cell repertoires in COVID-19. Study information: Spain, Italy and the United States supplied samples that represented acute and convalescent COVID-19. Nucleic acid was either cDNA or gDNA, and it came from T cells, B-cell-depleted T cells, or PBMCs.

The V and J ends lost 2 bases and 8 bases respectively, with 12 bases between them. Per germline, CDR1 SGHVS and CDR2 FNYEAQ. This CDR3 spans 14 amino acids. Only in-frame clones appear in the TCRdb table, and some are missing; sequencing was by immunoSEQ multiplex PCR. In the table there are about 68,000 clones, just over 85% of which are singletons. The sequenced material came from peripheral blood. The origin of this receptor is a woman in her sixties or seventies with acute or convalescent COVID-19. The J gene is TRBJ1-4, the V gene TRBV7-6, with D possibly TRBD1 on 6 matching bases. CDR3 protein: CASSLTPGQEKLFF. The CDR3 region has the DNA TGTGCCAGCAGCTTAACCCCCGGACAGGAAAAACTGTTTTTT.